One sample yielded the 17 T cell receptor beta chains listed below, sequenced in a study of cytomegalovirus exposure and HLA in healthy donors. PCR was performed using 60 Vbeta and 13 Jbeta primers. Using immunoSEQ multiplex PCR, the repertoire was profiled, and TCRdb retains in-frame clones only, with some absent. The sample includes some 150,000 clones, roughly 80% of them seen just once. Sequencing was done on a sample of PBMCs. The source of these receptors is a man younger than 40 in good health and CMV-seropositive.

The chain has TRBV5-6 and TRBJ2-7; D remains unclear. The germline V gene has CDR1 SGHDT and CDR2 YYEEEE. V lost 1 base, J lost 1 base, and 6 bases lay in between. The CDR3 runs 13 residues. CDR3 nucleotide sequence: TGTGCCAGCAGCTTGCCGTATTCCTACGAGCAGTACTTC. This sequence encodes CASSLPYSYEQYF.

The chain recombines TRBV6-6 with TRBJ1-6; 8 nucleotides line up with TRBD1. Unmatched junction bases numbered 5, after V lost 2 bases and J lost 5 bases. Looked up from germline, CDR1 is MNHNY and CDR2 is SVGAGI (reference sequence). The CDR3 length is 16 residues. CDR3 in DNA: TGTGCCAGCAGTTACCAAACAGGGGGGAATAATTCACCCCTCCACTTT. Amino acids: CASSYQTGGNNSPLHF.

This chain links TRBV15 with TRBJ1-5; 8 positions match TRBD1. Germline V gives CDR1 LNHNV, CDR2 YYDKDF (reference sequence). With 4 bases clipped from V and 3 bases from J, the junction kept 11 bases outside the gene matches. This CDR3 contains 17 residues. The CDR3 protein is CATSTRVRQGPNQPQHF. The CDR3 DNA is TGTGCCACCAGCACCCGCGTCAGACAGGGGCCCAATCAGCCCCAGCATTTT.

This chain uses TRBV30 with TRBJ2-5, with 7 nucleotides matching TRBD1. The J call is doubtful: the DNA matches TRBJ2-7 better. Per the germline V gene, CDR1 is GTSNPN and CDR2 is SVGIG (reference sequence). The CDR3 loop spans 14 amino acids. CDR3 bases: TGTGCCTGGAGTTCCGGGACAGACGCCTACGAGCAGTACTTC. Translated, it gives CAWSSGTDAYEQYF.

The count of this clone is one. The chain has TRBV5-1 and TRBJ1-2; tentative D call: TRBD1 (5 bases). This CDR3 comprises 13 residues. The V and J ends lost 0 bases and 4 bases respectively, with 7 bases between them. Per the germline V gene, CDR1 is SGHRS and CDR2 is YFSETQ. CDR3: CASSLGGLYGYTF. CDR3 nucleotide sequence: TGCGCCAGCAGCTTGGGGGGCCTCTATGGCTACACCTTC.

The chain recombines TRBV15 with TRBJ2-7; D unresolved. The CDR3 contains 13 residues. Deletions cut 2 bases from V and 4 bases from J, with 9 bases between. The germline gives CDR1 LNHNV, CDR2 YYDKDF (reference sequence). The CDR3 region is CATSRSPPYEQYF. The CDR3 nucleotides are TGTGCCACCAGCAGATCCCCCCCTTACGAGCAGTACTTC.

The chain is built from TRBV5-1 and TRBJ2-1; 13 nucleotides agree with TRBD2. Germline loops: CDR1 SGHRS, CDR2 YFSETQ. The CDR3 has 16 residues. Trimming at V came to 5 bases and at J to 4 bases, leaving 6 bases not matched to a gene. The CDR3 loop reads CASSQGLAGDYNEQFF. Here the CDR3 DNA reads TGCGCCAGCAGTCAAGGACTAGCGGGGGATTACAATGAGCAGTTCTTC. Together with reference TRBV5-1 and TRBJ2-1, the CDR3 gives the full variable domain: KAGVTQTPRYLIKTRGQQVTLSCSPISGHRSVSWYQQTPGQGLQFLFEYFSETQRNKGNFPGRFSGRQFSNSRSEMNVSTLELGDSALYLCASSQGLAGDYNEQFFGPGTRLTVL.

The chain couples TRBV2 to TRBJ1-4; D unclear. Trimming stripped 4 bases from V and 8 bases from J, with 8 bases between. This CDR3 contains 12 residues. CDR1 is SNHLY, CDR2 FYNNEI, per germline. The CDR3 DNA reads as TGTGCCAGCAGTGCGAGAGGAGAAAAACTGTTTTTT. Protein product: CASSARGEKLFF.

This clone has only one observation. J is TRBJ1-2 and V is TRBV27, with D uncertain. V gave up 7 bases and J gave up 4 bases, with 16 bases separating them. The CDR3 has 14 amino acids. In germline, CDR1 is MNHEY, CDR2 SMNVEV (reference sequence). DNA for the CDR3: TGTGCCAGCAAGCGGGAAGGGATCGGCTATGGCTACACCTTC. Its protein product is CASKREGIGYGYTF.

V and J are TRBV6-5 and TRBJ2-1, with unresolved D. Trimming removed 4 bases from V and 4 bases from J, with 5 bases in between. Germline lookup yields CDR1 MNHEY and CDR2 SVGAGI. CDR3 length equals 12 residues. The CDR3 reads CASSSGYNEQFF. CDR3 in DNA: TGTGCCAGCAGTTCCGGTTACAATGAGCAGTTCTTC.

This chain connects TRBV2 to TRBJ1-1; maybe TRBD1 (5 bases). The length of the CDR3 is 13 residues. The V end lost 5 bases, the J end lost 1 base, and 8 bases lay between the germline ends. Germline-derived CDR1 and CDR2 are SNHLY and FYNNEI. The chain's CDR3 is CASSLDTNTEAFF. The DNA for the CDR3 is TGTGCCAGCAGTCTGGACACGAACACTGAAGCTTTCTTT. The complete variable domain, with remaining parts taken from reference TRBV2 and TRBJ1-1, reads EPEVTQTPSHQVTQMGQEVILRCVPISNHLYFYWYRQILGQKVEFLVSFYNNEISEKSEIFDDQFSVERPDGSNFTLKIRSTKLEDSAMYFCASSLDTNTEAFFGQGTRLTVV.

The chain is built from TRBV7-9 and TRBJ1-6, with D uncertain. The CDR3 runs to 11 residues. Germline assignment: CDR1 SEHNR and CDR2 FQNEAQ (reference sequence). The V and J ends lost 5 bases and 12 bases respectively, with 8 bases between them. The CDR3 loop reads CASSPILPLHF. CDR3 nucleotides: TGTGCCAGCAGCCCTATACTACCCCTCCACTTT.

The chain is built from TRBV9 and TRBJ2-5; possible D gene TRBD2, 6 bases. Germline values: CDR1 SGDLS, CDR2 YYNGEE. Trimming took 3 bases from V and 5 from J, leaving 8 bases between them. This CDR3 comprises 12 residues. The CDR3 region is CASSASGETQYF. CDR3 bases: TGTGCCAGCAGCGCGAGCGGGGAGACCCAGTACTTC.

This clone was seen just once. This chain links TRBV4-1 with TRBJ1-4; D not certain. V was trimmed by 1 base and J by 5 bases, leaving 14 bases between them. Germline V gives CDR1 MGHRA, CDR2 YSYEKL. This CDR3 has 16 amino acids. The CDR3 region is CASSQVGGQLNEKLFF. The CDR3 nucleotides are TGCGCCAGCAGCCAAGTCGGAGGGCAGCTCAATGAAAAACTGTTTTTT.

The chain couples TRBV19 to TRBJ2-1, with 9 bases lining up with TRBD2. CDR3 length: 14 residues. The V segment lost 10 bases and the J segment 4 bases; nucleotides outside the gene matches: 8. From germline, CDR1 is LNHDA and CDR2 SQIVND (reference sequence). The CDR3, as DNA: TGTGCCACCTTTAGCGGGGGAGGATACAATGAGCAGTTCTTC. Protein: CATFSGGGYNEQFF.

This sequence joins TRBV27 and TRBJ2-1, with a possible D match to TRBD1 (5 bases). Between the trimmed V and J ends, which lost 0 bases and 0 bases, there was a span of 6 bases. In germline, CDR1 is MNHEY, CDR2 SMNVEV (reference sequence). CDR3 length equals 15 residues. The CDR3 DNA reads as TGTGCCAGCAGTTTATCCAGGGACTCCTACAATGAGCAGTTCTTC. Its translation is CASSLSRDSYNEQFF.

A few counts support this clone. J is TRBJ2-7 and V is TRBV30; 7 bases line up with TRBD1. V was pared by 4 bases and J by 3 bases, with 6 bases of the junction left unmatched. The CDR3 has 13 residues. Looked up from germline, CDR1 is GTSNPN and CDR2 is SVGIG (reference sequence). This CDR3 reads CAWIKAGGYEQYF. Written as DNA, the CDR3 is TGTGCCTGGATAAAGGCAGGGGGCTACGAGCAGTACTTC. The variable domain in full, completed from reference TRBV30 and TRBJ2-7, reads SQTIHQWPATLVQPVGSPLSLECTVEGTSNPNLYWYRQAAGRGLQLLFYSVGIGQISSEVPQNLSASRPQDRQFILSSKKLLLSDSGFYLCAWIKAGGYEQYFGPGTRLTVT.